This T cell receptor (beta chain) was profiled in a study of cytomegalovirus exposure and HLA in healthy donors. The PCR made use of 60 Vbeta and 13 Jbeta primers. Clones were read by immunoSEQ multiplex PCR, and TCRdb kept only the in-frame ones, dropping some. The data hold some 150,000 clones, with about 84% observed a single time. Notes on this clone: Its target is unknown.

CDR1 is MNHEY, CDR2 SVGAGI, per germline. The junction had 4 bases not matched to a gene; V was cut back by 4 bases and J by 7 bases. The CDR3 consists of 13 residues. When sampled, the donors appeared nominally healthy, though they likely had unrecorded immune exposures. General observations from the study: Reportedly, HLA-A and HLA-B alleles of most subjects were accurately predicted from TCR beta. A further, later analysis showed that HLA-associated TCR beta chains (compared with equally common others) were more clonally expanded.

The TCR sequence derives from a woman aged 40 to 55 in good health and CMV-seropositive. The chain carries TRBV6-5 and TRBJ2-1; 7 positions agree with TRBD2. The sequenced material came from PBMCs. The chain's CDR3 is CASSSLGGNEQFF. The CDR3 nucleotides are TGTGCCAGCAGTTCCTTGGGGGGGAATGAGCAGTTCTTC.